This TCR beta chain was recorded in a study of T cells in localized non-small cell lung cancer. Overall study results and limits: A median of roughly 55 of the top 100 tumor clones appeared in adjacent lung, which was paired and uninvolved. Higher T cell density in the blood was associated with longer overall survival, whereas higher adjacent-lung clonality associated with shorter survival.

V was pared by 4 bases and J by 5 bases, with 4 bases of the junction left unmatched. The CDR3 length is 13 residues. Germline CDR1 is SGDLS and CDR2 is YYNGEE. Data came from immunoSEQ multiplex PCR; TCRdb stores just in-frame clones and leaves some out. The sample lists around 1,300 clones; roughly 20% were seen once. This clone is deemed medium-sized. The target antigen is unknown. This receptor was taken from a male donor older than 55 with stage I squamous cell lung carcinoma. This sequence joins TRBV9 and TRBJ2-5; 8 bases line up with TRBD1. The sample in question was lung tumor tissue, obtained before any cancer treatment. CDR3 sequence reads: CASSRQGKETQYF. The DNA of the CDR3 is TGTGCCAGCAGCCGACAGGGGAAGGAGACCCAGTACTTC.